This entry describes one T cell receptor beta chain. There are 15 residues in the CDR3. After removal of 7 bases from V and 2 bases from J, the junction contained 8 bases not matched to a gene. Germline CDR1 reads KGHDR; CDR2 reads SFDVKD. Each CDR3 protein is one row after TCRdb ran MiXCR on the 5' RACE reads. Here the sample spans some 250,000 distinct CDR3 sequences, 8.5% to 9.5% being singletons. The data belong to a study of T-cell memory formation after mild COVID-19. The origin of this receptor is a man younger than 35 who had mild COVID-19 (a few samples of this study predate the infection). Cell type and time point are not known. The chain employs TRBV24-1 and TRBJ2-5; 8 bases line up with TRBD1. Sequencing was done on a sample of PBMCs or a T cell subset sorted from them (not recorded which). The CDR3 sequence is CATSPGQGRQETQYF. For the CDR3, the DNA is TGTGCCACCAGCCCAGGACAGGGAAGGCAAGAGACCCAGTACTTC.